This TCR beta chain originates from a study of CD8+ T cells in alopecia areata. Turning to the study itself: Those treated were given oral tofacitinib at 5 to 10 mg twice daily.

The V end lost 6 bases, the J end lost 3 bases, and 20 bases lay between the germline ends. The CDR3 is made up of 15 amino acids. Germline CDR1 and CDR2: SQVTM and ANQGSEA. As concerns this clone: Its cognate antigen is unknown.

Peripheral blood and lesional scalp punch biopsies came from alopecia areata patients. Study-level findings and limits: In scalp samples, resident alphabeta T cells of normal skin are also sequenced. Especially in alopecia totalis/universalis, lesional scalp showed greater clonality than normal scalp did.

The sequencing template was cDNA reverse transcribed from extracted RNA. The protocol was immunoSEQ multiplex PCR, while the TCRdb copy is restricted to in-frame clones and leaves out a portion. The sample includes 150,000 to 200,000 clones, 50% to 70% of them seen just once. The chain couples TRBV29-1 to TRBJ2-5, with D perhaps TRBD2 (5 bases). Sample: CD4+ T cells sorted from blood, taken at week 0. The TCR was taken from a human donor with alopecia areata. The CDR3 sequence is CSVAKSGVREETQYF. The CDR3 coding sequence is TGCAGCGTGGCCAAATCCGGGGTCCGCGAAGAGACCCAGTACTTC.